This T cell receptor beta chain is from a study of OX40 agonist ivuxolimab in advanced cancers. Study background: Eligibility rules accepted prior anti-PD-1, anti-PD-L1 or anti-CTLA-4 therapy, and 30% to 40% had some.

Study-level points and caveats: Average numbers of expanded clones were greater in CD8+ T cells than in CD4+.

Concerning this clone: The target antigen is unknown.

Peripheral blood came from all dose cohorts at three timepoints. This table comes from immunoSEQ multiplex PCR, and its TCRdb copy is limited to in-frame clones, with some not included. The sample shows about 68,000 clones, 70% to 90% of them seen only once. Looked up from germline, CDR1 is SGHRS and CDR2 is YFSETQ. The CDR3 runs to 14 residues. The V gene lost 2 bases and the J gene lost 2 bases, with 10 bases spanning the gap. The chain joins TRBV5-1 to TRBJ1-1; D is perhaps TRBD1 (6 bases). The receptor was isolated from an adult with an advanced solid tumor such as melanoma, head and neck, liver or kidney cancer. Material: CD4+ or CD8+ T cells sorted from blood, obtained in a trial of the OX40 agonist ivuxolimab. The CDR3 sequence is CASSFLGTNTEAFF. The CDR3 DNA reads as TGCGCCAGCAGCTTTCTAGGGACAAACACTGAAGCTTTCTTT.